By share, the clone carrying this TCR beta chain ranks as medium-sized. Its antigen is currently unknown. Germline-derived CDR1 and CDR2 are SGHNT and YYREEE (reference sequence). The ends lost 4 bases at V and 0 bases at J; junction bases unmatched: 18. This CDR3 has 21 residues. The record originates from a study of spatial heterogeneity in lung cancer. On the study more broadly: Fewer alpha-chain than beta-chain sequences were consistently detected. Counts of TCR transcripts in tumor regions correlated strongly with a matched bulk RNA-seq T cell module score.

Study observations and caveats: One measure, the expanded intratumoral alpha and beta TCR count, tracked tumor mutation counts.

Described time point: sample taken at primary tumor resection. Patients with untreated early-stage non-small cell lung cancer, numbering 72, were the donors. TCRs were sequenced from unsorted whole RNA of tumor, nontumor lung or PBMC. A single record per CDR3 protein comes from TCRdb applying MiXCR to the 5' RACE reads. The table lists 6,500 to 10,000 distinct CDR3 sequences, about 7.7% of them singletons. The source is a male donor with early-stage non-small cell lung cancer. This chain uses TRBV5-4 with TRBJ2-4; 11 bases are shared with TRBD2. Sequenced material: lung tumor tissue, taken at surgery. CDR3 sequence: CASSQKTSGTLGALAKNIQYF. The DNA of the CDR3 is TGTGCCAGCAGCCAAAAGACTAGCGGGACACTGGGAGCCCTAGCCAAAAACATTCAGTACTTC. The full variable domain, with the rest looked up from reference TRBV5-4 and TRBJ2-4, is ETGVTQSPTHLIKTRGQQVTLRCSSQSGHNTVSWYQQALGQGPQFIFQYYREEENGRGNFPPRFSGLQFPNYSSELNVNALELDDSALYLCASSQKTSGTLGALAKNIQYFGAGTRLSVL.